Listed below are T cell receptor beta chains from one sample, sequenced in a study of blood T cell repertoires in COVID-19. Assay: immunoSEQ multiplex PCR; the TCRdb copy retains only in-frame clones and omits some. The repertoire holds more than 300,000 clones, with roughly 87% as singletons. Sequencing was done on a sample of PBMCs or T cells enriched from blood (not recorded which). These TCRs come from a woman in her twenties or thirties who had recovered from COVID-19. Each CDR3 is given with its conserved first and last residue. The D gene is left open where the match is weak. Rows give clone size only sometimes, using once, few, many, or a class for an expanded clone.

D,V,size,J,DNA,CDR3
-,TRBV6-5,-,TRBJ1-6,TGTGCCAGCAGTTATTCAGGACAGTATAATTCACCCCTCCACTTT,CASSYSGQYNSPLHF
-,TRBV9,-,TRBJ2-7,TGTGCCAGCAGCGTAGGTTCGGGCGGGGCCTACGAGCAGTACTTC,CASSVGSGGAYEQYF
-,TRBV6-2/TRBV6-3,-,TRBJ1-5,TGTGCCAGCAGTTACAGCAAAAATAGCAATCAGCCCCAGCATTTT,CASSYSKNSNQPQHF
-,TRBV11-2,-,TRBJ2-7,TGTGCCAGCAGCTTAGCCCCCCGGGGGAAAACCTACGAGCAGTACTTC,CASSLAPRGKTYEQYF
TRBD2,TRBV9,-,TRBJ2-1,TGTGCCAGCAGCGCTAGCGGGGCCCTATCCTACAATGAGCAGTTCTTC,CASSASGALSYNEQFF
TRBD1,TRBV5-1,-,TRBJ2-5,TGCGCCAGCAGCCTGGGACAGGGGGGTAGAGAGACCCAGTACTTC,CASSLGQGGRETQYF
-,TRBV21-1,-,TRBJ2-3,TGTGCCAGCAGCAAAGAAGGGAGGAGAGGGCTCATAATTTCCACAGATACGCAGTATTTT,CASSKEGRRGLIISTDTQYF
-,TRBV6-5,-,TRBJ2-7,TGTGCCAGCAGTTACTCAGGGGTGCACGAGCAGTACTTC,CASSYSGVHEQYF
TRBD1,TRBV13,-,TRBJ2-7,TGTGCCAGCAGCACGGACAGGGGGCATCAGGTTGACGAGCAGTACTTC,CASSTDRGHQVDEQYF
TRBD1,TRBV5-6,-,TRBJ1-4,TGTGCCAGCAGCACGGACAGGGGTTATGATGAAAAACTGTTTTTT,CASSTDRGYDEKLFF
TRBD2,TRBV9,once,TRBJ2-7,TGTGCCAGCAGCGGACTAGCGAACGCCTACGAGCAGTACTTC,CASSGLANAYEQYF
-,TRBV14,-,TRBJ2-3,TGTGCCAGCAGCCAAGTTTCTAGCACAGATACGCAGTATTTT,CASSQVSSTDTQYF
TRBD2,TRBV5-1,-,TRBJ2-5,TGCGCCAGCAGCTTGGGAGGCGGGACTAGCGGGAAAGAGACCCAGTACTTC,CASSLGGGTSGKETQYF
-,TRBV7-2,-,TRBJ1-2,TGTGCCAGCAGCCGTGGACAGCTTATGCACACCTTC,CASSRGQLMHTF
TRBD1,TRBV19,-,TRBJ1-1,TGTGCCAGTAGTATAGATCGGACAGGGAGGAACACTGAAGCTTTCTTT,CASSIDRTGRNTEAFF
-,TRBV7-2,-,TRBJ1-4,TGTGCCAGCAAAAAAAGCAGGGTGTTTGTTGAAAAACTGTTTTTT,CASKKSRVFVEKLFF
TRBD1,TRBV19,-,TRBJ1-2,TGTGCCAGTAGTATCGGGCAGGGGGCGTTGGGCTACACCTTC,CASSIGQGALGYTF
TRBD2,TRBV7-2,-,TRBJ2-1,TGTGCCAGCAGCTTAGGGAGTAGCGGGGGCAATGAGCAGTTCTTC,CASSLGSSGGNEQFF
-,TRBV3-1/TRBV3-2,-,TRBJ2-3,TGTGCCAGCAGCCAAGATCGGTTGGGGAGGACAGATACGCAGTATTTT,CASSQDRLGRTDTQYF
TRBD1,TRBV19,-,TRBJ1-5,TGTGCCAGTAGGGACAGGGGCCCGCAATCAGCCCAGCATTTT,CASRDRGPQSAQHF
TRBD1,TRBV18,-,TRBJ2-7,TGTGCCAGCTCACCCGGGACAGAAGAGTACTTC,CASSPGTEEYF
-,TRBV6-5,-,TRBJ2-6,TGTGCCAGCAGTTATCGGGGGTCGGCTGGGGCCAACGTCCTGACTTTC,CASSYRGSAGANVLTF
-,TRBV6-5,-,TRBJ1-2,TGTGCCAGCAGGGCGGGGAACTATGGCTACACCTTC,CASRAGNYGYTF
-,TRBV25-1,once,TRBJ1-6,TGTGCCAGCAGTGGCTCCCGGGACTATAATTCACCCCTCCACTTT,CASSGSRDYNSPLHF
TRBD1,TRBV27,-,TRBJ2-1,TGTGCCAGCAGTCCGACAGGGTACAATGAGCAGTTCTTC,CASSPTGYNEQFF
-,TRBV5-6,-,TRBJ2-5,TGTGCCAGCAGCTTGTGGGGCAGCGAAGAGACCCAGTACTTC,CASSLWGSEETQYF